These T cell receptor beta chains were read from a single sample in a study of T cell repertoires in cytomegalovirus infection. TCRdb reprocessed the reads via MiXCR and lists one record per CDR3 protein. The table has about 250,000 distinct CDR3 sequences, about a sixth seen once. Material for sequencing was CD8+ T cells from PBMCs. Source of these receptors: a human donor in good health (CMV status not recorded). Some clones in this sample may be carry-over from other donors' samples. Both conserved end residues are part of each CDR3. A D gene is named only where the DNA matches it firmly. Some rows have no size entry. The others give once, few or many, or a class for an expanded clone.

>TRBV7-9|-|few|TRBJ1-1
TGTGCCAGCAGCTTAAGCGGGGGACCCTACACTGAAGCTTTCTTT
CASSLSGGPYTEAFF
>TRBV29-1|-|-|TRBJ1-2
TGCAGCGTTGTTAAGGGAGGAAGCCCATCTTATGGCTACACCTTC
CSVVKGGSPSYGYTF
>TRBV20-1|TRBD1|-|TRBJ2-1
TGCAGTGCTAGAGTAAGGGACAGGGGCCCCTACAATGAGCAGTTCTTC
CSARVRDRGPYNEQFF
>TRBV4-1|TRBD2|-|TRBJ2-3
TGCGCCAGCAGCCGCTTTTTAGCGGGGGGGCCCACAGATACGCAGTATTTT
CASSRFLAGGPTDTQYF
>TRBV12-3/TRBV12-4|-|many|TRBJ2-5
TGTGCCAGCACCCCTGGATCGCGGGAGACCCAGTACTTC
CASTPGSRETQYF
>TRBV7-9|-|many|TRBJ1-1
TGTGCCAGCAGCTTAACCCCTCAACGGGAAGCTTTCTTT
CASSLTPQREAFF
>TRBV13|-|-|TRBJ1-2
TGTGCCAGCAGCTCACGGAGCCACAGGCTCTATGGCTACACCTTC
CASSSRSHRLYGYTF
>TRBV15|-|-|TRBJ1-4
TGTGCCACCAGCACAGCTAACAGAGCAACTAATGAAAAACTGTTTTTT
CATSTANRATNEKLFF
>TRBV4-3|TRBD1|many|TRBJ1-1
TGCGCCAGCAGCCAATCCTGGACAGGGAACACTGAAGCTTTCTTT
CASSQSWTGNTEAFF
>TRBV28|TRBD1|-|TRBJ2-7
TGTGCCAGCAGCCATCGACGGACAGGGACTGGGGAGCAGTACTTC
CASSHRRTGTGEQYF
>TRBV7-9|-|many|TRBJ2-1
TGTGCCAGCAGCTACATAGACAATGAGCAGTTCTTC
CASSYIDNEQFF
>TRBV7-4|TRBD2|-|TRBJ2-7
TGTGCCAGCAGCTCGACGGGGGGGCCTGCATACGAGCAGTACTTC
CASSSTGGPAYEQYF
>TRBV7-9|-|many|TRBJ1-1
TGTGCCGGATTAATCGGCACTGAAGCTTTCTTT
CAGLIGTEAFF
>TRBV27|-|-|TRBJ1-5
TGTGCCAGCAGTTTGGGCAGGGACCATCAGCCCCAGCATTTT
CASSLGRDHQPQHF
>TRBV12-3/TRBV12-4|-|many|TRBJ2-7
TGTGCCAGCAGTTCGGGCACAGGGGAGCAGTACTTC
CASSSGTGEQYF
>TRBV12-3/TRBV12-4|-|many|TRBJ2-3
TGTGCCAGCAGTCGTATGGTTGCAGATACGCAGTATTTT
CASSRMVADTQYF
>TRBV9|-|few|TRBJ2-3
TGTGCCAGCAGCTCCGCCCTCAGAGAGGATACGCAGTATTTT
CASSSALREDTQYF
>TRBV7-2|TRBD2|many|TRBJ2-1
TGTGCCAGCAGCGCCGGGACTAGCGGTTATGAGCAGTTCTTC
CASSAGTSGYEQFF
>TRBV7-9|-|many|TRBJ2-1
TGTGCCAGCGGGCCCCCCCTCTACAATGAGCAGTTCTTC
CASGPPLYNEQFF
>TRBV7-2|TRBD1|many|TRBJ2-5
TGTGCCAGCAGCTTAGGCGGACAGGGGGCTGAGACCCAGTACTTC
CASSLGGQGAETQYF
>TRBV2|-|-|TRBJ1-1
TGTGCCAGCAAGTCCGAGGGAAACACTGAAGCTTTCTTT
CASKSEGNTEAFF
>TRBV29-1|-|few|TRBJ1-2
TGCAGCGTTGAAGGGATCTATGGCTACACCTTC
CSVEGIYGYTF
>TRBV12-3/TRBV12-4|-|many|TRBJ2-7
TGTGCCAGCAGTGGCGCCTACGAGCAGTACTTC
CASSGAYEQYF